These 5 T cell receptor beta chains were sequenced from one sample in a study of radiation and T cells in renal cell carcinoma. Sequencing used immunoSEQ multiplex PCR; TCRdb keeps in-frame clones, though not all of them. The repertoire includes about 140,000 clones, roughly 80% of them detected once, and roughly 25% sits in the top ten. The time point here: baseline pretreatment blood. Treatment given: 15 Gy SBRT to primary tumor, nephrectomy 4 weeks later. This specimen was blood, taken from a patient whose treatment included radiotherapy and nephrectomy. The receptors derive from a woman between 50 and 59 years old with renal cell carcinoma.

V usage is TRBV4-3 and J usage is TRBJ1-6, with 7 positions matching TRBD1. The germline V gene has CDR1 LGHNA and CDR2 YSLEER. The CDR3 spans 14 residues. The V gene end was trimmed by 1 base and the J gene end by 8 bases; junction bases not matched to a gene: 2. The CDR3: CASSQGQGDSPLHF. CDR3 nucleotides: TGCGCCAGCAGCCAAGGGCAGGGGGATTCACCCCTCCACTTT.

J is TRBJ2-7 and V is TRBV7-8; TRBD1 matches at 8 bases. V shed 5 bases, J shed 5 bases, and the junction held 5 bases outside the gene matches. The CDR3 runs 13 residues. Per the germline V gene, CDR1 is SGHVS and CDR2 is FQNEAQ. In DNA, the CDR3 is TGTGCCAGCAGCGAACGGACAGGGAACGAGCAGTACTTC. Protein product: CASSERTGNEQYF.

This clone was recorded once. One end of the junction is discordant with germline, which a read error may explain. The chain combines TRBV6-6 with TRBJ1-5; D remains unclear. The CDR3 has 11 residues. Germline CDR1 MNHNY, CDR2 SVGAGI (reference sequence). The CDR3 region has the DNA TGTGCCAGCAGTCTCCGAAGGGATTTTTTTTTC. It yields the protein CASSLRRDFFF.

The J gene is TRBJ2-3, the V gene TRBV2, with TRBD1 as a possible D gene (6 bases). Germline V gene lookup returns CDR1 SNHLY and CDR2 FYNNEI. V lost 6 bases, J lost 4 bases, and 17 bases lay in between. This CDR3 is built from 15 residues. The CDR3 loop is CASSPNLGAPDTQYF. In DNA, the CDR3 is TGTGCCAGCAGCCCCAATCTGGGGGCCCCAGATACGCAGTATTTT.

This chain uses TRBV7-2 with TRBJ2-5; 7 bases match TRBD2. CDR1 is SGHTA and CDR2 is FQGNSA in the germline V gene. Losses at the gene ends were 1 base for V and 0 bases for J; bases not matched to a gene: 5. The CDR3 is 16 amino acids. CDR3 sequence: CASSLELAAYQETQYF. CDR3 DNA sequence: TGTGCCAGCAGCTTAGAGCTAGCGGCTTACCAAGAGACCCAGTACTTC.